One sample yielded the 15 T cell receptor beta chains listed below, sequenced in a study of T-cell reconstitution after alpha-beta-depleted transplantation in children. TCRbeta library preparation incorporated unique molecular identifiers. In TCRdb, the PCR reads were re-called with MiXCR into one record per CDR3 protein. The repertoire holds approximately 400,000 distinct CDR3 sequences, with 11% as singletons. The source was PBMCs from the stem cell graft donor, collected from the stem cell graft. The receptor set was obtained from a human donor who donated a stem cell graft to a child with acute myeloid leukemia.

Ten or more counts support this clonotype. The rearrangement uses TRBV27 and TRBJ1-2; a possible D gene is TRBD1 (6 bases). Germline CDR1 is MNHEY and CDR2 is SMNVEV (reference sequence). This CDR3 is built from 14 residues. The V end was cut by 8 bases, the J end by 5 bases, with 18 bases between. The CDR3 loop is CASGGNRARYGYTF. The DNA of the CDR3 is TGTGCCAGCGGGGGGAACAGGGCGCGATATGGCTACACCTTC.

This chain joins TRBV7-2 and TRBJ1-5; D gene unclear. The CDR3 consists of 15 residues. CDR1 and CDR2 (germline): SGHTA, FQGNSA. Trimming took 0 bases from V and 6 from J, leaving 12 bases between them. The CDR3 nucleotides are TGTGCCAGCAGCTTAGCGGCGGGCTCAAGTCAGCCCCAGCATTTT. This sequence encodes CASSLAAGSSQPQHF.

This chain links TRBV15 with TRBJ1-1, with 7 bases that match TRBD1. Germline V CDR1 and CDR2: LNHNV, YYDKDF (reference sequence). Unmatched junction bases numbered 12, after V lost 5 bases and J lost 0 bases. This CDR3 is built from 17 residues. The CDR3, as DNA: TGTGCCACCAGCGGAAGAGGAACAGGGGCCATGAACACTGAAGCTTTCTTT. Translated: CATSGRGTGAMNTEAFF.

This clonotype was seen a few times. The J gene is TRBJ2-5, the V gene TRBV14; D is uncertain. V was trimmed by 6 bases and J by 1 base, leaving 12 bases between them. Germline V CDR1 and CDR2: SGHDN, FVKESK. This CDR3 contains 14 residues. The CDR3 loop reads CASSHPRSQETQYF. CDR3 coding DNA: TGTGCCAGCAGTCACCCCAGGTCCCAAGAGACCCAGTACTTC.

In its sample, this clonotype was seen a few times. The chain's CDR3 is CSVGGPQGVGGYTF. CDR3 nucleotides: TGCAGCGTTGGTGGCCCCCAGGGTGTAGGTGGCTACACCTTC. The chain recombines TRBV29-1 with TRBJ1-2; D might be TRBD1 (5 bases). Trimming pared 4 bases from V and 7 bases from J, leaving 19 bases between. CDR1 and CDR2 (germline): SQVTM, ANQGSEA. There are 14 residues in the CDR3.

The V and J genes are TRBV7-9 and TRBJ2-7; D unresolved. Deletions cut 1 base from V and 2 bases from J, with 12 bases between. The CDR3 has 15 amino acids. Germline CDR1 and CDR2: SEHNR and FQNEAQ (reference sequence). CDR3 nucleotides: TGTGCCAGCAGCTTAGTGGGGAAAGGACCCTACGAGCAGTACTTC. It yields the protein CASSLVGKGPYEQYF.

This clonotype appeared many times. The chain combines TRBV5-1 with TRBJ1-1, with a possible D match to TRBD1 (5 bases). Germline lookup yields CDR1 SGHRS and CDR2 YFSETQ. V was shortened by 4 bases and J by 5 bases, with 18 bases between the two germline ends. The CDR3 is 15 residues long. CDR3 loop: CASSPGFGGETEAFF. As DNA, the CDR3 is TGCGCCAGCAGCCCGGGTTTTGGGGGGGAAACTGAAGCTTTCTTT.

The rearrangement links TRBV13 to TRBJ2-5, with D maybe TRBD2 (6 bases). Germline V CDR1 and CDR2: PRHDT, FYEKMQ (reference sequence). The length of the CDR3 is 16 residues. V shed 5 bases and J shed 5 bases, with 21 bases lying between them. The CDR3 DNA sequence: TGTGCCAGCAGCCATCTAGGAGGGAGAGGGTCGGAGACCCAGTACTTC. This sequence encodes CASSHLGGRGSETQYF.

In this sample, this clonotype turned up a few times. The V call is TRBV10-3, the J call TRBJ1-2; D not certain. Trimming stripped 2 bases from V and 3 bases from J, with 10 bases between. Germline V gene sequence: CDR1 ENHRY, CDR2 SYGVKD. CDR3 length equals 14 residues. The CDR3 DNA follows: TGTGCCATCAGTGAGCGAGAGAGGGACTATGGCTACACCTTC. Encoded protein: CAISERERDYGYTF.

This sequence joins TRBV20-1 and TRBJ2-5, with TRBD2 identical over 8 bases. This CDR3 spans 14 amino acids. The V and J ends lost 1 base and 5 bases, in that order; junction bases with no gene match: 6. In germline, CDR1 is DFQATT, CDR2 SNEGSKA (reference sequence). CDR3 protein: CSARAGRVLETQYF. The DNA of the CDR3 is TGCAGTGCTAGAGCCGGGAGGGTCCTGGAGACCCAGTACTTC.

The sample holds many counts of this clonotype. V usage is TRBV12-3 or TRBV12-4 and J usage is TRBJ2-7; 8 nucleotides match TRBD1. Germline trimming cut 6 bases from V and 3 bases from J; bases unmatched to any gene: 10. This CDR3 is 15 amino acids long. CDR3 DNA sequence: TGTGCCAGCAGCATAGGACAGGGTCATTACTACGAGCAGTACTTC. Translated, it gives CASSIGQGHYYEQYF.

This clonotype was seen a handful of times. The rearrangement links TRBV20-1 to TRBJ2-3; D is possibly TRBD2 (6 bases). The germline V gene encodes CDR1 DFQATT and CDR2 SNEGSKA (reference sequence). The CDR3 sequence is 18 residues long. Trimming left V 3 bases short and J 0 bases short, with 22 bases between. DNA for the CDR3: TGCAGTGCTAGTGAGGTTACCGGGACTTACCCTAGCACAGATACGCAGTATTTT. This encodes CSASEVTGTYPSTDTQYF.

This rearrangement joins TRBV27 to TRBJ2-5; 9 bases agree with TRBD2. The CDR3 is made up of 16 amino acids. Looked up from germline, CDR1 is MNHEY and CDR2 is SMNVEV (reference sequence). V trimming: 6 bases; J trimming: 4 bases; junction bases outside the gene matches: 12. The CDR3 DNA is TGTGCCAGCAGCCGACTAGCGGTTTCCCAGGCAGAGACCCAGTACTTC. Protein product: CASSRLAVSQAETQYF.

The J gene is TRBJ2-7, the V gene TRBV6-5; D call uncertain. Germline V gene lookup returns CDR1 MNHEY and CDR2 SVGAGI. The CDR3 consists of 8 residues. The CDR3 protein is CASSPPPV. CDR3 nucleotides: TGTGCCAGCAGTCCCCCCCCAGTC.

The chain has TRBV11-1 and TRBJ2-5, with TRBD2 matching over 7 bases. In germline, CDR1 is SGHAT, CDR2 FQDESV (reference sequence). There are 14 residues in the CDR3. V was clipped by 5 bases and J by 5 bases; unmatched bases: 8. The CDR3 DNA reads as TGTGCCAGCAGCCCGCGGGAGTGGGGCGAGACCCAGTACTTC. Its translation: CASSPREWGETQYF.